This TCR beta chain was identified during a study of blood T cell repertoires in COVID-19 (dated by TCRdb to 2018 to 2021). Regarding the complete study: Collaborator samples came from the United States, Italy and Spain and covered acute and convalescent phases of COVID-19. The repertoires were released in a freely available public database meant as a resource for research on the immune response to SARS-CoV-2. Deeply sampled blood TCRbeta repertoires from subjects exposed to, actively infected with, or recovered from COVID-19 were included in the dataset. The sample metadata nearly always contained a de-identified subject ID, COVID-19 status, age in years and sex. Where available, HLA class I and class II types were taken from metadata supplied by the sample provider and were not determined by assay-based typing. Samples were obtained from the ongoing ImmuneRACE study (first 160 participants) and from about 1,300 subjects provided by 6 global collaborators. The prospective study material was composed of cDNA or gDNA derived from T cells, B-cell-depleted T cells, or PBMCs. What the work shows at the level of the full study, not this receptor alone: Clinical and demographic metadata were provided uncurated, with the amount varying by source and participant.

Each collaborating institution followed its own protocols to collect whole blood in K2EDTA tubes. For TCRbeta analysis, collaborators shipped samples in one of three forms: frozen whole blood, isolated PBMCs, or DNA extracted from either of those sample types. TCRbeta CDR3 regions were amplified from genomic DNA using the immunoSEQ Assay, a bias-controlled multiplex PCR. On the study's bioinformatics: Nucleated cell counts per sample were estimated from amplification of reference gene primers within the assay. To quantify the absolute abundance of each unique TCRbeta CDR3 rearrangement, sequence reads were collapsed and filtered. For each sample, productive Simpson clonality was calculated as the square root of Simpson's diversity index over productive rearrangements. TCRdb re-hosts the immuneACCESS table, in-frame sequences only. Its copies lack some clones; in the studies checked, an unresolved V gene accounts for under half of them, and the cause for the rest is not known. The D gene and trimming were derived from the DNA, and the V and J assignments and clone size from that table. Here the sample has roughly 210,000 clones; roughly nine tenths occur a single time. The leading ten clones occupy approximately 1.7% of the sample.

The germline V gene (reference sequence) sets CDR1 to LNHDA and CDR2 to SQIVND. The germline ends are 17 bases apart after V is trimmed by 5 bases and J by 4 bases. The CDR3 sequence holds 15 residues, the cysteine and phenylalanine included. Just CDR3 DNA is preserved here, 45 bases in frame from base 1. The sample holds one count of this clone. Its antigen target is currently unknown. One base away there is no much larger clone; base qualities are not given. The rearranged segments are TRBV19 and TRBJ1-2; no D gene is confidently identified. The sample consisted of peripheral blood. The clonotype originates from a man between 65 and 80 years old with acute or convalescent COVID-19. The DNA sequence is given as TGTGCCAGTAGTGAGGAAGAGACTTTCTCCTATGGCTACACCTTC. It translates to CASSEEETFSYGYTF.